This TCR beta chain was profiled in a study of blood T cell repertoires in COVID-19. Study information: Spain, Italy and the United States supplied samples that represented acute and convalescent COVID-19. PBMCs, B-cell-depleted T cells, or T cells provided the cDNA or gDNA that made up the material.

The Seattle patients, enrolled during active infection, were followed longitudinally. In the original processing: Reference gene primer amplification yielded estimated nucleated cell counts. The data were produced by immunoSEQ multiplex PCR, yet TCRdb's version contains in-frame clones alone and is incomplete. For V, J and clone size, that table is used; D and trimming come from the DNA. The sample has about 180,000 clones; 85% to 90% are singletons. V lost 2 bases to trimming and J lost 3 bases, with 9 bases between them. The CDR3 has 14 residues. CDR1 is SGHVS, CDR2 FNYEAQ, per germline. The genes are TRBV7-6 and TRBJ2-3; D not certain. The sample consisted of peripheral blood. This TCR came from a person aged 65 to 85 with COVID-19, enrolled during active disease. CDR3 region: CASSLSAGTDTQYF. The CDR3, as DNA: TGTGCCAGCAGCTTAAGTGCAGGTACAGATACGCAGTATTTT. The full variable domain, rest sourced from reference TRBV7-6 and TRBJ2-3, is GAGVSQSPRYKVTKRGQDVALRCDPISGHVSLYWYRQALGQGPEFLTYFNYEAQQDKSGLPNDRFSAERPEGSISTLTIQRTEQRDSAMYRCASSLSAGTDTQYFGPGTRLTVL.